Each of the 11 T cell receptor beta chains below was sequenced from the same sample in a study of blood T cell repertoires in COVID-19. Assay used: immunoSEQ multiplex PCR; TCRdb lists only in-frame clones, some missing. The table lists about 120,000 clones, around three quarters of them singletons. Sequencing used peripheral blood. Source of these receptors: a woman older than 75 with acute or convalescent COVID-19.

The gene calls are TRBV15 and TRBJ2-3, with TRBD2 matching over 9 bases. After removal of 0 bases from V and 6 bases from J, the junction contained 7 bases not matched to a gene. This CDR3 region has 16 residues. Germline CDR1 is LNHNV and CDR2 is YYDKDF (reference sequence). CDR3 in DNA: TGTGCCACCAGCAGAGATTGGGGGCTAGCGGGGGATACGCAGTATTTT. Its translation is CATSRDWGLAGDTQYF.

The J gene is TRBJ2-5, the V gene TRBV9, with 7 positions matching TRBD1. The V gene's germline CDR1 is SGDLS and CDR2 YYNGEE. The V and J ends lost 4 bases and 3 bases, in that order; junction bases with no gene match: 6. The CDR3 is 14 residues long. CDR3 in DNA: TGTGCCAGCAGCCCTGGGACAGTAAAAGAGACCCAGTACTTC. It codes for CASSPGTVKETQYF.

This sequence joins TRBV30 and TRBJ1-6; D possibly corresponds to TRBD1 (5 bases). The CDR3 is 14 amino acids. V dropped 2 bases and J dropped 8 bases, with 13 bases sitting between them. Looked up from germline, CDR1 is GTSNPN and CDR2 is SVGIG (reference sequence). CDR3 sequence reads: CAWSPGLTDSPLHF. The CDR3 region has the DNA TGTGCCTGGAGTCCGGGACTTACTGATTCACCCCTCCACTTT.

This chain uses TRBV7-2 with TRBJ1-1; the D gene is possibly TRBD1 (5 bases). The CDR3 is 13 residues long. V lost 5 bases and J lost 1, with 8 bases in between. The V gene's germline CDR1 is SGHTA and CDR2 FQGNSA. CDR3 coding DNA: TGTGCCAGCAGCCCAACAGGGAACACTGAAGCTTTCTTT. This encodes CASSPTGNTEAFF.

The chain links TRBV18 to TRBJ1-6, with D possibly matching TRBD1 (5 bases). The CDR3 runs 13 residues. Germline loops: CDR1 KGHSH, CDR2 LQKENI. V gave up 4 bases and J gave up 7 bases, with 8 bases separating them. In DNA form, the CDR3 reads TGTGCCAGCTCACTGGACATGAATTCACCCCTCCACTTT. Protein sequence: CASSLDMNSPLHF.

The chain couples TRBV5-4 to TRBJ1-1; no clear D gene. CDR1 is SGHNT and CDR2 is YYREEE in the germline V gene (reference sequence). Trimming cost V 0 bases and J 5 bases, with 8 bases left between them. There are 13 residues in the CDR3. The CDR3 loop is CASSLDRRTEAFF. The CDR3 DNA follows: TGTGCCAGCAGCTTGGACAGACGGACTGAAGCTTTCTTT.

In DNA, the CDR3 is TGTGCCAGCAGACGACATGGACAGGTTGGTACTGGCTACACCTTC. Amino acids: CASRRHGQVGTGYTF. This rearrangement joins TRBV28 to TRBJ1-2; 7 nucleotides agree with TRBD1. With V trimmed by 6 bases and J by 7 bases, 14 bases remained unmatched. CDR1 and CDR2 (germline): MDHEN, SYDVKM. The CDR3 length is 15 residues.

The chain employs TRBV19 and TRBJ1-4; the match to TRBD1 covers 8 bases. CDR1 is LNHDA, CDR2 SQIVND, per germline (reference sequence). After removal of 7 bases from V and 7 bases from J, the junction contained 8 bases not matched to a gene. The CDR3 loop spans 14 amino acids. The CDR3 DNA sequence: TGTGCCAGTACTCCGACAGGGGCGGGTGAAAAACTGTTTTTT. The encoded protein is CASTPTGAGEKLFF.

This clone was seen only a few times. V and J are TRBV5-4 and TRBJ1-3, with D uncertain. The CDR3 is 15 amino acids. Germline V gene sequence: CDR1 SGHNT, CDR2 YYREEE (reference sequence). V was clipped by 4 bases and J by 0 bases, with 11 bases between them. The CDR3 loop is CASSASRGSGNTIYF. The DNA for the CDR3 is TGTGCCAGCAGCGCCTCCCGGGGCTCTGGAAACACCATATATTTT. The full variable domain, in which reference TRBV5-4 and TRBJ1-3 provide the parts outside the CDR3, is ETGVTQSPTHLIKTRGQQVTLRCSSQSGHNTVSWYQQALGQGPQFIFQYYREEENGRGNFPPRFSGLQFPNYSSELNVNALELDDSALYLCASSASRGSGNTIYFGEGSWLTVV.

This CDR3 is CASSLEGQSDTQYF. The CDR3 coding sequence is TGCGCCAGCAGCTTGGAGGGACAGTCAGATACGCAGTATTTT. V is TRBV5-1 and J is TRBJ2-3, with TRBD1 identical over 7 bases. Germline V gene data show CDR1 as SGHRS and CDR2 as YFSETQ. The junction had 2 bases not matched to a gene; V was cut back by 0 bases and J by 4 bases. CDR3 length: 14 residues.

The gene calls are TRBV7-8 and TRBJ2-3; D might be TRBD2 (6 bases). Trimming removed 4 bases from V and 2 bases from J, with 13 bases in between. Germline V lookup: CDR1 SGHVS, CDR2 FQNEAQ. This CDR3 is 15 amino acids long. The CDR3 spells CASSSPGGSTDTQYF. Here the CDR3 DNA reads TGTGCCAGCAGCTCCCCCGGGGGATCCACAGATACGCAGTATTTT.